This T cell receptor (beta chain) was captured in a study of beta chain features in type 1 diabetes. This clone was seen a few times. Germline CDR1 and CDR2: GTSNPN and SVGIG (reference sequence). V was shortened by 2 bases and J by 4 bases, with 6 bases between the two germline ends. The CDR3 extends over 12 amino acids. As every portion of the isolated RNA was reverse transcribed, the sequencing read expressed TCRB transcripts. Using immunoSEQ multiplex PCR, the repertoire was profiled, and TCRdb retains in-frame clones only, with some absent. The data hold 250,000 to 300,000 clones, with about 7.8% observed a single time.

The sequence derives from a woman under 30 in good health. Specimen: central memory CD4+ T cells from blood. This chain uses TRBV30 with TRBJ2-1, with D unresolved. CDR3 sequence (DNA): TGTGCCTGGAGTCCACGGTACAATGAGCAGTTCTTC. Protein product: CAWSPRYNEQFF.